This TCR beta chain appears in the sequencing data of a study of PD-1 blockade in classical Hodgkin lymphoma. Overall study context: On a schedule of every 2 weeks, patients received nivolumab 3 mg/kg intravenously. General study results and limits: Baseline TCR diversity was reportedly lower in newly diagnosed patients than in healthy donors. It was reported as lower still in relapsed/refractory patients.

Germline assignment: CDR1 SGHVS and CDR2 FQNEAQ. The CDR3 spans 17 residues. Trimming removed 0 bases from V and 4 bases from J; junction bases left unmatched: 7. Regarding this clone: Its target is not known.

The repertoire was sequenced with immunoSEQ multiplex PCR; TCRdb's copy has only in-frame clones and lacks some. This table holds a few thousand clones, 65% to 80% found once. The time point was: cycle 4 day 1 (C4D1), after 6 weeks of nivolumab. Every one of the patients relapsed after autologous stem cell transplantation (brentuximab vedotin exposure was variable). The CD8+ T cells came from thawed PBMCs through magnetic negative selection. The sample consisted of CD8+ T cells from blood, taken before the fourth cycle of nivolumab. The TCR was taken from a human donor with classical Hodgkin lymphoma. This rearrangement joins TRBV7-8 to TRBJ2-1; 9 bases map to TRBD2. CDR3 amino acids: CASSLAGGTSSYNEQFF. DNA for the CDR3: TGTGCCAGCAGCTTAGCCGGCGGGACTAGCTCTTACAATGAGCAGTTCTTC.